Given below is one T cell receptor (beta chain) in context. Its antigen has not been determined. Base-call qualities are not available, and no considerably larger clone is one nucleotide away. Participants in the prospective study were enrolled through a virtual design, were aged about 18 to 90 years, and lived in 20 to 30 United States geographic areas. In the prospective study, cohorts were assigned on the basis of participant-reported clinical history obtained from a screening survey and a study questionnaire. Each participant in the prospective study had whole blood, serum and a nasopharyngeal or oropharyngeal swab collected by mobile phlebotomists. Over a roughly two-month period, participants in the prospective study had the option of providing additional blood draws and questionnaires. Prospective study blood samples were shipped either frozen or at room temperature before DNA extraction.

CDR1 SGHVS and CDR2 FNYEAQ were looked up in the germline V gene. Including the terminal cysteine and phenylalanine, the CDR3 comprises 14 residues. Just CDR3 DNA is preserved here, 42 bases in frame from base 1. V is shortened by 4 bases, J by 5 bases, and the region joining them spans 14 bases. The entry originates in a study of blood T cell repertoires in COVID-19 (dated by TCRdb to 2018 to 2020). Regarding the study in general: Samples from collaborators originated in the United States, Italy and Spain and spanned both the acute and convalescent phases of COVID-19. The prospective study material was composed of cDNA or gDNA derived from T cells, B-cell-depleted T cells, or PBMCs. Deeply sampled blood TCRbeta repertoires from subjects exposed to, actively infected with, or recovered from COVID-19 were included in the dataset. A freely available public database, intended as a resource for researchers studying the immune response to SARS-CoV-2, is where the repertoires were released. Samples came from the ongoing ImmuneRACE study (first 160 participants) plus 1,254 subjects from 6 global collaborators. A de-identified subject ID, COVID-19 status, age in years and sex were almost always included in the sample metadata. HLA class I and class II types, where available, came from metadata supplied by the sample provider rather than from assay-based typing. On the study overall, not on this receptor specifically: Clinical and demographic metadata were provided uncurated, with the amount varying by source and participant.

TCRbeta CDR3 regions were amplified from genomic DNA using the immunoSEQ Assay, a bias-controlled multiplex PCR. For the original study's pipeline: The number of nucleated cells in each sample was estimated by amplification of reference gene primers within the assay. Sequence reads were collapsed and filtered to measure the absolute abundance of every unique TCRbeta CDR3 rearrangement. For each sample, productive Simpson clonality was calculated as the square root of Simpson's diversity index over productive rearrangements. The table was pulled from immuneACCESS by TCRdb, which kept in-frame rearrangements only. Such tables lose some clones; where checked, under half of the loss comes from unresolved V genes, and the rest has no known cause. V and J calls and clone size are those listed in that table; D and trimming were worked out from the DNA. The sample yields under 350,000 clones; approximately 86% were counted once. The top ten clonotypes cover roughly 4% of the sample.

The chain is encoded by TRBV7-6 joined to TRBJ1-1; the D gene is perhaps TRBD1, from 5 matching bases. The sequenced material came from PBMCs or T cells enriched from blood (not recorded which). The sequence came from a woman aged 40 to 49 with acute COVID-19. The CDR3 has the sequence CASSSDTERTEAFF. The DNA is as follows: TGTGCCAGCAGCTCGGACACGGAGAGGACTGAAGCTTTCTTT.